These 29 T cell receptor beta chains were sequenced from one sample in a study of T cells after yellow fever vaccination. TCRdb recomputed calls from the 5' RACE reads with MiXCR, one row per CDR3 protein. Here the sample spans about 550,000 distinct CDR3 sequences, about a fifth being singletons. Source: PBMCs, taken 15 days after the yellow fever booster vaccination. These receptors were obtained from a man younger than 40 who received the YFV17D yellow fever vaccine.

This clonotype was detected a few times. The J gene is TRBJ1-5, the V gene TRBV5-1; D is perhaps TRBD1 (5 bases). The CDR3 consists of 16 residues. CDR1 and CDR2 from the germline V gene are SGHRS and YFSETQ. V lost 4 bases, J lost 5 bases, and 19 bases lay in between. The CDR3 DNA reads as TGCGCCAGCAGCCTGGAACCGGGCAGGGCTTATCAGCCCCAGCATTTT. The encoded protein is CASSLEPGRAYQPQHF.

The V gene is TRBV15, the J gene TRBJ2-3; 9 bases match TRBD2. The V gene's germline CDR1 is LNHNV and CDR2 YYDKDF (reference sequence). The CDR3 totals 14 residues. V was pared by 8 bases and J by 3 bases, with 6 bases of the junction left unmatched. CDR3 protein: CATLSGSGTDTQYF. The CDR3 nucleotides are TGTGCCACCCTTAGCGGGAGTGGGACAGATACGCAGTATTTT. The variable domain in full, completed from reference TRBV15 and TRBJ2-3, reads DAMVIQNPRYQVTQFGKPVTLSCSQTLNHNVMYWYQQKSSQAPKLLFHYYDKDFNNEADTPDNFQSRRPNTSFCFLDIRSPGLGDTAMYLCATLSGSGTDTQYFGPGTRLTVL.

This sequence joins TRBV21-1 and TRBJ1-5; the table's D call, TRBD1, has no DNA check behind it. TRBV21-1 is given as a pseudogene. This CDR3 has 16 amino acids. CDR3 bases: TGTGCCAGCAGCAAAGGGTCAGGCGACCCCAATCAGCCCCAGCATTTT. Its translation: CASSKGSGDPNQPQHF.

This clonotype showed up just a few times. The chain joins TRBV5-1 to TRBJ2-3; 11 bases are a match to TRBD2. With 0 bases clipped from V and 2 bases from J, the junction kept 8 bases outside the gene matches. CDR1 SGHRS and CDR2 YFSETQ come from the germline V gene. CDR3 length equals 18 residues. The CDR3 sequence is CASSLEGLAGEYTDTQYF. In DNA form, the CDR3 reads TGCGCCAGCAGCTTGGAAGGACTAGCGGGCGAATACACAGATACGCAGTATTTT. The whole variable domain, filled in from reference TRBV5-1 and TRBJ2-3, reads KAGVTQTPRYLIKTRGQQVTLSCSPISGHRSVSWYQQTPGQGLQFLFEYFSETQRNKGNFPGRFSGRQFSNSRSEMNVSTLELGDSALYLCASSLEGLAGEYTDTQYFGPGTRLTVL.

This chain links TRBV7-2 with TRBJ2-4; D gene unclear. The CDR3 runs to 11 residues. With 3 bases removed from V and 6 bases from J, the gap between germline ends came to 3 bases. The germline gives CDR1 SGHTA, CDR2 FQGNSA. CDR3 loop: CASSFSNIQYF. The CDR3 DNA follows: TGTGCCAGCAGCTTTTCAAACATTCAGTACTTC. The full variable domain, in which reference TRBV7-2 and TRBJ2-4 provide the parts outside the CDR3, is GAGVSQSPSNKVTEKGKDVELRCDPISGHTALYWYRQSLGQGLEFLIYFQGNSAPDKSGLPSDRFSAERTGGSVSTLTIQRTQQEDSAVYLCASSFSNIQYFGAGTRLSVL.

The chain couples TRBV5-4 to TRBJ2-2, with D uncertain. There are 14 residues in the CDR3. From germline, CDR1 is SGHNT and CDR2 YYREEE (reference sequence). With 1 base removed from V and 5 bases from J, the gap between germline ends came to 9 bases. DNA for the CDR3: TGTGCCAGCAGCTTGCAAGGGCAGACCGGGGAGCTGTTTTTT. Its translation is CASSLQGQTGELFF.

This clonotype occurred a few times. The rearrangement links TRBV5-5 to TRBJ1-1; 7 bases align to TRBD1. V shed 3 bases and J 2 bases; nucleotides not matched to a gene: 10. Germline assignment: CDR1 SGHKS and CDR2 YYEKEE (reference sequence). The CDR3 totals 16 residues. CDR3 region: CASSYLQGSPNTEAFF. Written as DNA, the CDR3 is TGTGCCAGCAGCTATCTACAGGGGTCCCCCAACACTGAAGCTTTCTTT.

The V and J genes are TRBV18 and TRBJ2-7; TRBD2 matches at 13 bases. Germline V gene data show CDR1 as KGHSH and CDR2 as LQKENI. This CDR3 region has 16 residues. V gave up 3 bases and J gave up 4 bases; unmatched junction bases: 6. In nucleotides, the CDR3 is TGTGCCAGCTCACCTGGACTAGCGGGAGCCGTTTACGAGCAGTACTTC. It specifies CASSPGLAGAVYEQYF.

J is TRBJ2-7 and V is TRBV6-5; D not resolved. Trimming cost V 0 bases and J 0 bases, with 12 bases left between them. Germline values: CDR1 MNHEY, CDR2 SVGAGI. This CDR3 is built from 16 residues. The CDR3 DNA reads as TGTGCCAGCAGTTACTCGAAACTACCGAGCTCCTACGAGCAGTACTTC. Amino acids: CASSYSKLPSSYEQYF.

This clonotype was detected a few times. The chain has TRBV5-1 and TRBJ2-5; D is unclear. CDR1 and CDR2 (germline): SGHRS, YFSETQ. Trimming stripped 1 base from V and 5 bases from J, with 12 bases between. The CDR3 consists of 14 residues. In DNA, the CDR3 is TGCGCCAGCAGCTTGTCGCAGGTTTCGGAGACCCAGTACTTC. Protein product: CASSLSQVSETQYF. The complete variable domain, with remaining parts taken from reference TRBV5-1 and TRBJ2-5, reads KAGVTQTPRYLIKTRGQQVTLSCSPISGHRSVSWYQQTPGQGLQFLFEYFSETQRNKGNFPGRFSGRQFSNSRSEMNVSTLELGDSALYLCASSLSQVSETQYFGPGTRLLVL.

Many counts were recorded for this clonotype. The gene calls are TRBV6-4 and TRBJ2-6; tentatively, D is TRBD1 (5 bases). The CDR3 sequence is 14 residues long. Trimming took 6 bases from V and 2 from J, leaving 8 bases between them. Germline-derived CDR1 and CDR2 are MRHNA and SNTAGT. The DNA of the CDR3 is TGTGCCAGCAGCCCAGGGCCTGGGGCCAACGTCCTGACTTTC. Its protein is CASSPGPGANVLTF.

This clonotype appeared a few times. Its ends do not fully match the called genes, so a read error is possible. The gene calls are TRBV6-2 or TRBV6-3 and TRBJ2-7; TRBD2 might be the D (6 bases). The CDR3 totals 12 residues. Germline CDR1 is MNHEY and CDR2 is SVGEGT. The CDR3 reads CATSLATYEQYF. For the CDR3, the DNA is TGTGCCACCAGTCTAGCGACCTACGAGCAGTACTTC.

This clonotype turned up a few times. This rearrangement joins TRBV7-2 to TRBJ2-7, with a weak D call TRBD2 (5 bases). V gave up 1 base and J gave up 10 bases, with 8 bases separating them. There are 11 residues in the CDR3. Germline CDR1 and CDR2: SGHTA and FQGNSA. The CDR3 coding sequence is TGTGCCAGCAGCTTAGAAACTAGTCAGTACTTC. Translating gives CASSLETSQYF.

This chain joins TRBV7-2 and TRBJ1-2; D not certain. CDR1 and CDR2 from the germline V gene are SGHTA and FQGNSA. V lost 2 bases, J lost 6 bases, and 10 bases lay in between. CDR3 length equals 13 residues. The CDR3 spells CASSLIGVNGYTF. CDR3 DNA: TGTGCCAGCAGCTTAATTGGGGTTAATGGCTACACCTTC.

This clonotype was observed a few times. The chain employs TRBV6-2 or TRBV6-3 and TRBJ2-5, with D perhaps matching TRBD1 or TRBD2 (5 bases each). Germline lookup yields CDR1 MNHEY and CDR2 SVGEGT. The CDR3 length is 16 residues. Deletions cut 0 bases from V and 5 bases from J, with 16 bases between. CDR3 bases: TGTGCCAGCAGTTACTCGAGTACAATCGGGGCTGAGACCCAGTACTTC. Its translation is CASSYSSTIGAETQYF.

This chain links TRBV7-6 with TRBJ2-2; 8 bases are a match to TRBD1. V lost 2 bases to trimming and J lost 4 bases; unmatched junction nucleotides: 3. Germline CDR1 is SGHVS and CDR2 is FNYEAQ. The CDR3 covers 15 residues. The CDR3 DNA reads TGTGCCAGCAGCTTAAGGACAGGGCCCACCGGGGAGCTGTTTTTT. This codes for CASSLRTGPTGELFF.

This clonotype was picked up one time. V gene TRBV7-2 combines with J gene TRBJ2-7, with D hard to call. The ends were cut back, 0 bases at V and 9 bases at J, with 12 bases in the middle. Looked up from germline, CDR1 is SGHTA and CDR2 is FQGNSA. The CDR3 loop spans 13 amino acids. Here the CDR3 DNA reads TGTGCCAGCAGCTTAGCTGGGCCCACTGCGCAGTACTTC. This sequence encodes CASSLAGPTAQYF.

The chain combines TRBV28 with TRBJ2-1; the match to TRBD2 covers 13 bases. Germline trimming cut 5 bases from V and 0 bases from J; bases unmatched to any gene: 10. CDR1 is MDHEN and CDR2 is SYDVKM in the germline V gene. The CDR3 is 19 residues long. The CDR3 DNA reads TGTGCCAGCAGTCGACTAGCGGGAGGCTCCCAGAGCTCCTACAATGAGCAGTTCTTC. This translates into CASSRLAGGSQSSYNEQFF. Looking up the rest from reference TRBV28 and TRBJ2-1 gives the full variable domain: DVKVTQSSRYLVKRTGEKVFLECVQDMDHENMFWYRQDPGLGLRLIYFSYDVKMKEKGDIPEGYSVSREKKERFSLILESASTNQTSMYLCASSRLAGGSQSSYNEQFFGPGTRLTVL.

The genes are TRBV14 and TRBJ2-5; D gene ambiguous. The CDR3 is made up of 16 amino acids. CDR1 and CDR2 (germline): SGHDN, FVKESK. V was trimmed by 0 bases and J by 4 bases, leaving 15 bases between them. The CDR3 here is CASSQDRGGLRETQYF. The CDR3 DNA reads TGTGCCAGCAGCCAAGATCGCGGCGGTTTAAGAGAGACCCAGTACTTC.

In this sample, this clonotype turned up a few times. The chain is built from TRBV7-2 and TRBJ2-7; D is unresolved. Trimming left V 5 bases short and J 4 bases short, with 15 bases between. The germline V gene has CDR1 SGHTA and CDR2 FQGNSA. The CDR3 loop spans 14 amino acids. The chain's CDR3 is CASSLTEGMYEQYF. The CDR3, as DNA: TGTGCCAGCAGCCTCACGGAAGGGATGTACGAGCAGTACTTC. The full variable domain, its missing parts supplied by reference TRBV7-2 and TRBJ2-7, is GAGVSQSPSNKVTEKGKDVELRCDPISGHTALYWYRQSLGQGLEFLIYFQGNSAPDKSGLPSDRFSAERTGGSVSTLTIQRTQQEDSAVYLCASSLTEGMYEQYFGPGTRLTVT.

The rearrangement uses TRBV20-1 and TRBJ1-6; D remains unclear. The CDR3 runs to 12 residues. The V end lost 3 bases, the J end lost 6 bases, and 6 bases lay between the germline ends. Germline CDR1 DFQATT, CDR2 SNEGSKA (reference sequence). The CDR3 protein is CSARDFNSPLHF. CDR3 DNA sequence: TGCAGTGCTAGGGACTTTAATTCACCCCTCCACTTT.

The chain employs TRBV18 and TRBJ2-1; D is unclear. The ends were cut back, 0 bases at V and 9 bases at J, with 9 bases in the middle. Per the germline V gene, CDR1 is KGHSH and CDR2 is LQKENI. The CDR3 is 13 amino acids. CDR3 DNA: TGTGCCAGCTCACCACCAGTGGGTCCTGAGCAGTTCTTC. Amino acid sequence: CASSPPVGPEQFF. Complete variable domain (other parts from reference TRBV18 and TRBJ2-1): NAGVMQNPRHLVRRRGQEARLRCSPMKGHSHVYWYRQLPEEGLKFMVYLQKENIIDESGMPKERFSAEFPKEGPSILRIQQVVRGDSAAYFCASSPPVGPEQFFGPGTRLTVL.

The rearrangement uses TRBV6-5 and TRBJ2-5; TRBD2 might be the D (6 bases). V lost 0 bases, J lost 4 bases, and 12 bases lay in between. This CDR3 has 15 residues. Germline CDR1 reads MNHEY; CDR2 reads SVGAGI. This CDR3 is CASSYSGGKGETQYF. The DNA of the CDR3 is TGTGCCAGCAGTTACTCAGGCGGGAAGGGAGAGACCCAGTACTTC.

The chain combines TRBV15 with TRBJ2-7; D perhaps matches TRBD1 (6 bases). V lost 8 bases to trimming and J lost 3 bases, with 17 bases between them. The CDR3 length is 14 residues. Germline V gene lookup returns CDR1 LNHNV and CDR2 YYDKDF (reference sequence). CDR3 in amino acids: CATGPSGGYYEQYF. In DNA form, the CDR3 reads TGTGCCACCGGCCCTTCTGGGGGCTACTACGAGCAGTACTTC.

This clonotype appeared many times. V and J are TRBV25-1 and TRBJ2-3; D is unclear. V was trimmed by 0 bases and J by 2 bases, leaving 6 bases between them. This CDR3 has 14 amino acids. The germline gives CDR1 MGHDK, CDR2 SYGVNS. CDR3 nucleotides: TGTGCCAGCAGTGAATATGCACTCACAGATACGCAGTATTTT. Translated, it gives CASSEYALTDTQYF.

This clonotype was observed a handful of times. This CDR3 is CASRLGLAGGYEQYF. CDR3 nucleotides: TGTGCCAGCAGACTGGGACTAGCGGGAGGCTACGAGCAGTACTTC. The chain is built from TRBV7-2 and TRBJ2-7; 15 nucleotides line up with TRBD2. Trimming cost V 6 bases and J 3 bases; bases outside gene matches: 3. The CDR3 consists of 15 residues. Germline V gene lookup returns CDR1 SGHTA and CDR2 FQGNSA. The full variable domain, with the rest looked up from reference TRBV7-2 and TRBJ2-7, is GAGVSQSPSNKVTEKGKDVELRCDPISGHTALYWYRQSLGQGLEFLIYFQGNSAPDKSGLPSDRFSAERTGGSVSTLTIQRTQQEDSAVYLCASRLGLAGGYEQYFGPGTRLTVT.

This CDR3 is CASRGRGHTGELFF. The CDR3 nucleotides are TGTGCCAGCAGGGGGAGGGGGCACACCGGGGAGCTGTTTTTT. The rearrangement links TRBV6-1 to TRBJ2-2, with D tentatively TRBD1 or TRBD2 (7 bases each). The CDR3 is made up of 14 amino acids. Germline V CDR1 and CDR2: MNHNS, SASEGT. The V end was cut by 6 bases, the J end by 3 bases, with 11 bases between.

This clonotype was seen only a few times. This chain links TRBV4-2 with TRBJ2-3, with TRBD1 matching over 8 bases. V lost 5 bases and J lost 6; bases outside the gene matches: 7. The germline V gene has CDR1 LGHNA and CDR2 YNFKEQ. The CDR3 is 14 amino acids. The CDR3 loop is CASSIGQGVDTQYF. CDR3 DNA sequence: TGTGCCAGCAGCATAGGACAGGGCGTGGATACGCAGTATTTT.

The chain carries TRBV9 and TRBJ2-2; 7 bases agree with TRBD1. The CDR3 runs to 13 residues. J gave up 6 bases and V 2 bases, and 1 base lay outside the gene matches. Germline assignment: CDR1 SGDLS and CDR2 YYNGEE. As DNA, the CDR3 is TGTGCCAGCAGCGTCCAGGGGGCCGGGGAGCTGTTTTTT. Its translation is CASSVQGAGELFF.